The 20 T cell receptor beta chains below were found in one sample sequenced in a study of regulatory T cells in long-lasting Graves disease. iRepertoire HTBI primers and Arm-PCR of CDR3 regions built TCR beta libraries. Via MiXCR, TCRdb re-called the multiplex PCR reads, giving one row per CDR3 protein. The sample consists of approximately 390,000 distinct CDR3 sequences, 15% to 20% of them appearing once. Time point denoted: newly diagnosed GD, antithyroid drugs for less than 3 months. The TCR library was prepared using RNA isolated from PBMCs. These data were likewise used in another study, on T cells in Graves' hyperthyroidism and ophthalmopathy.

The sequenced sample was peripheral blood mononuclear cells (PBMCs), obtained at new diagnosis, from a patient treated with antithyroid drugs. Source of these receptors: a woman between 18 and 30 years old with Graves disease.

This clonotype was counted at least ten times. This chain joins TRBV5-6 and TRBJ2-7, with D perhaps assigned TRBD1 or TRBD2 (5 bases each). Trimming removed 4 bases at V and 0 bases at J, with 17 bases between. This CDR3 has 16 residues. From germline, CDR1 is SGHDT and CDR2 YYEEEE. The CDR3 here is CASSAVRARGSYEQYF. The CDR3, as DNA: TGTGCCAGCAGCGCCGTCAGGGCCCGGGGCTCCTACGAGCAGTACTTC.

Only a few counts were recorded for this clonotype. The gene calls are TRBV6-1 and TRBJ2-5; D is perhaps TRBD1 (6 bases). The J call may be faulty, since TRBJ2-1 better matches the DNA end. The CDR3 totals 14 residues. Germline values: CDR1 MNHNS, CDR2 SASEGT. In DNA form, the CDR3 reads TGTGCCAGCGCCCCCGGGACACCGGGTAGTGAGCAGTTCTTC. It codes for CASAPGTPGSEQFF.

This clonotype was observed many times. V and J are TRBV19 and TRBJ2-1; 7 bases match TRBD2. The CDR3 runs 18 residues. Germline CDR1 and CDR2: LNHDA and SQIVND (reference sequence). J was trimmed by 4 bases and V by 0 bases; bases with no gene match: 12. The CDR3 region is CASSIDPPSGASYNEQFF. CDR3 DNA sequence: TGTGCCAGTAGTATAGATCCGCCGAGCGGGGCCTCTTACAATGAGCAGTTCTTC.

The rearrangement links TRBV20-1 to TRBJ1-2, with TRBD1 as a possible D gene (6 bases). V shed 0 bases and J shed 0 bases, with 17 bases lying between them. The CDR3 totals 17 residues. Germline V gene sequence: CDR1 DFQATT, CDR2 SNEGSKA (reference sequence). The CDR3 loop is CSARDVAGESANYGYTF. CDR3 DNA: TGCAGTGCTAGAGATGTGGCAGGGGAATCAGCTAACTATGGCTACACCTTC.

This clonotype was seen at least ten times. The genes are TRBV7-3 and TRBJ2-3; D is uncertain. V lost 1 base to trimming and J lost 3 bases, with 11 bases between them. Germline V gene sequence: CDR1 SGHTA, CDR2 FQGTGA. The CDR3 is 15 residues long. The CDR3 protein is CASSLRSGATDTQYF. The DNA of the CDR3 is TGTGCCAGCAGCTTAAGGTCGGGTGCGACAGATACGCAGTATTTT.

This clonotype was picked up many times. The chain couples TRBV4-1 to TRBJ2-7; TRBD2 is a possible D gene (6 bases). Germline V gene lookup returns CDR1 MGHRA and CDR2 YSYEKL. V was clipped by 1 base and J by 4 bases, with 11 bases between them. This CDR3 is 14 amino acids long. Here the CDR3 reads CASSQVGSDYEQYF. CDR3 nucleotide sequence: TGCGCCAGCAGCCAAGTCGGGAGCGATTACGAGCAGTACTTC.

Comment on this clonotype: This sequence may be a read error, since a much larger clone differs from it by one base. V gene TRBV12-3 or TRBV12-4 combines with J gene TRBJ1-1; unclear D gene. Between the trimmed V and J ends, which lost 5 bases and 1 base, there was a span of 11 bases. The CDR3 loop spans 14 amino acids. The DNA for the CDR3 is TGTGCCAGCAGTGCGAAAGTGGGGAACACTGAAGCTTTCTTT. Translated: CASSAKVGNTEAFF.

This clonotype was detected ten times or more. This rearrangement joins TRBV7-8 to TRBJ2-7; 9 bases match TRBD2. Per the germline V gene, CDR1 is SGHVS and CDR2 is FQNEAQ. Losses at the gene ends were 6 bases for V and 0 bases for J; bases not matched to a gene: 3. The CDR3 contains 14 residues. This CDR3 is CASSLLAGSYEQYF. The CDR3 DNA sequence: TGTGCCAGCAGTTTACTAGCGGGCTCCTACGAGCAGTACTTC.

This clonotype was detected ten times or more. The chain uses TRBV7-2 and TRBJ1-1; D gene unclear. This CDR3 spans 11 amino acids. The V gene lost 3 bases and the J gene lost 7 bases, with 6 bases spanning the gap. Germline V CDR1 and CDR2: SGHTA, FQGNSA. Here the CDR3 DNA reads TGTGCCAGCAGCTTGAGATTTGAAGCTTTCTTT. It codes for CASSLRFEAFF.

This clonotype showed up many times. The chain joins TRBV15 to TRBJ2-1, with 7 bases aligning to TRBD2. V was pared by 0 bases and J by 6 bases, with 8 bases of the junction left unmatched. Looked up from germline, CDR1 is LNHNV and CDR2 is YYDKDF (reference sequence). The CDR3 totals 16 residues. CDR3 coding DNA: TGTGCCACCAGCAGAGAGTGGAGGGAGGGCCCCAATGAGCAGTTCTTC. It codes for CATSREWREGPNEQFF.

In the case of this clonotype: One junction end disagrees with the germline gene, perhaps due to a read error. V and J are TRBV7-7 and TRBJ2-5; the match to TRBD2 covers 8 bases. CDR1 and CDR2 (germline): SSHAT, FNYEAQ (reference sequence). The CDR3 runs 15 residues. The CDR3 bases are TGTGCTAGCAGCTTAGGAGCGGGGGACCAAGAGACCCAGTACTTC. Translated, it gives CASSLGAGDQETQYF.

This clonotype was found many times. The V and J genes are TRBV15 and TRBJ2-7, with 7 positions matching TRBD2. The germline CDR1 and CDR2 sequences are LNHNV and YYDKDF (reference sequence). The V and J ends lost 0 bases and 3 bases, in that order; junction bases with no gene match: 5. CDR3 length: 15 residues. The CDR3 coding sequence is TGTGCCACCAGCAGAGATGGCGGGAGTGTCTACGAGCAGTACTTC. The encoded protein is CATSRDGGSVYEQYF.

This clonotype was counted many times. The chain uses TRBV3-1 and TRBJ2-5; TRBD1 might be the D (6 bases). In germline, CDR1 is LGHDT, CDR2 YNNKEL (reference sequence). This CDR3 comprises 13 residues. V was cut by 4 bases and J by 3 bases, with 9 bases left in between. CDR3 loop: CASSLGHKETQYF. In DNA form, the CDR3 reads TGTGCCAGCAGCCTGGGACACAAAGAGACCCAGTACTTC.

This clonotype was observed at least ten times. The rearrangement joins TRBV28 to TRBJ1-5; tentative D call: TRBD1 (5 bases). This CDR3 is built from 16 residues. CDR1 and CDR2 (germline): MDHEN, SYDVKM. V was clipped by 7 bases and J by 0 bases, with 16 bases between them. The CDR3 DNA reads TGTGCCAGCAAACACTTGACAGACCTTAGCAATCAGCCCCAGCATTTT. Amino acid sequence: CASKHLTDLSNQPQHF.

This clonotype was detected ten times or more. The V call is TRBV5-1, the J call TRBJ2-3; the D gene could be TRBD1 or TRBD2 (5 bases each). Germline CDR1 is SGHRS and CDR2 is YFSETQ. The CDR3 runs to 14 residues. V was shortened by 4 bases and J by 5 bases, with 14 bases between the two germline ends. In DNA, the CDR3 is TGCGCCAGCAGCGTCCCCGGGACCGGAGATACGCAGTATTTT. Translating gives CASSVPGTGDTQYF.

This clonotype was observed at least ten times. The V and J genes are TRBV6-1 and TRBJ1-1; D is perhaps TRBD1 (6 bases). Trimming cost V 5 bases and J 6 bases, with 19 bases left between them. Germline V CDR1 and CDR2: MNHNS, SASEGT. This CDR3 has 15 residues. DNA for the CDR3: TGTGCCAGCAGTAGATCCACAGGGTCATACGCTGAAGCTTTCTTT. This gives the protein CASSRSTGSYAEAFF.

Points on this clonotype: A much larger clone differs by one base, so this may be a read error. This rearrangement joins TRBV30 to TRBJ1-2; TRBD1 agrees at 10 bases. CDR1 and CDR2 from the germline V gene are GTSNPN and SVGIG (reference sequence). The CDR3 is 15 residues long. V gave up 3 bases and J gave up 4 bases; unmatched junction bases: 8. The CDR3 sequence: CAWRPRDRGGYGYTF. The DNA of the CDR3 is TGTGCCTGGAGGCCCCGGGACAGGGGCGGCTATGGCTACACCTTC.

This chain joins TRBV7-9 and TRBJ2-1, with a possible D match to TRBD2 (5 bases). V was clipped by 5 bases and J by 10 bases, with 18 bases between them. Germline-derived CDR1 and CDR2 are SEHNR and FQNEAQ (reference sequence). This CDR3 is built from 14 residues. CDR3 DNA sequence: TGTGCCAGCAGCCCCGAGGGCTTTCCCGGGGAGCAGTTCTTC. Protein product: CASSPEGFPGEQFF.

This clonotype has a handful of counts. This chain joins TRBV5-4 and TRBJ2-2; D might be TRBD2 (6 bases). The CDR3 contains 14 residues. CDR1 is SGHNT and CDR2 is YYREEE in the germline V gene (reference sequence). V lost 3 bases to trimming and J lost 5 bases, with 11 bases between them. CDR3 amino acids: CASSSGLSTGELFF. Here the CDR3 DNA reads TGTGCCAGCAGCTCGGGACTGAGTACCGGGGAGCTGTTTTTT.

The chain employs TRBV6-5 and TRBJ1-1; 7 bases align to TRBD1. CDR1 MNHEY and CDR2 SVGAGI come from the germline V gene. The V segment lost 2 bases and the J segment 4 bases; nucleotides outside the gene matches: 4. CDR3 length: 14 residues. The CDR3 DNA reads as TGTGCCAGCAGTTACCTAAGACAGGGCACTGAAGCTTTCTTT. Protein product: CASSYLRQGTEAFF.